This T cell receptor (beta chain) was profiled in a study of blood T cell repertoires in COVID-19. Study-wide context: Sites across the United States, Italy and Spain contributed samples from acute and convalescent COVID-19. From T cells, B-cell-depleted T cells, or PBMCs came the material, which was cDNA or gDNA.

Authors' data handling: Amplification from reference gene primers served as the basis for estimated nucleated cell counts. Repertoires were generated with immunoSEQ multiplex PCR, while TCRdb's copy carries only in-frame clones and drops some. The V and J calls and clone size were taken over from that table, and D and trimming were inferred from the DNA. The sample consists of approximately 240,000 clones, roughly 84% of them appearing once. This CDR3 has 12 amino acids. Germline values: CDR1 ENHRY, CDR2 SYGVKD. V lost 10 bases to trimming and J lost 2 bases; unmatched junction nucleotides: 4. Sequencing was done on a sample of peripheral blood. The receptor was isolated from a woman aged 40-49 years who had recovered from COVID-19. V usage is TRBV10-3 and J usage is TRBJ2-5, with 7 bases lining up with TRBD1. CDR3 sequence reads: CATRQGQETQYF. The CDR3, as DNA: TGTGCCACCCGACAGGGACAAGAGACCCAGTACTTC.